This TCR beta chain comes out of a study of OX40 agonist ivuxolimab in advanced cancers. Trimming cost V 0 bases and J 6 bases, with 0 bases left between them. Germline V lookup: CDR1 SGHAT, CDR2 FQNNGV. This CDR3 contains 12 residues. TCRdb's table, derived via immunoSEQ multiplex PCR, lists solely in-frame clones and lacks some. The sample comprises about 34,000 clones, around 90% of which are singletons, and around 3.9% rests with the top ten. On this clone itself: What it binds is not known.

General study results and limits: Dose levels from 0.1 to 3.0 mg/kg saw CD4+ and CD8+ blood T cells expand clonally by week 6. Expanded clones tended on average to be more numerous among CD8+ T cells than CD4+.

Sequencing used CD4+ or CD8+ T cells sorted from blood, obtained in a trial of the OX40 agonist ivuxolimab. The receptor comes from an adult with an advanced solid tumor such as melanoma, head and neck, liver or kidney cancer. The chain links TRBV11-2 to TRBJ1-6; D not resolved. DNA for the CDR3: TGTGCCAGCAGCTTAGATAATTCACCCCTCCACTTT. Translation: CASSLDNSPLHF.